The next 27 T cell receptor beta chains were all read from a single sample in a study of T-cell memory formation after mild COVID-19. TCRdb fed the 5' RACE reads into MiXCR, producing one record per CDR3 protein. The data show under 400,000 distinct CDR3 sequences, around 28% seen once. The sample taken for sequencing was PBMCs or a T cell subset sorted from them (not recorded which). All receptors derive from an adult woman who had mild COVID-19 (a few samples of this study predate the infection). Cell type and time point are not known.

The gene calls are TRBV28 and TRBJ2-1; D possibly matches TRBD1 or TRBD2 (6 bases each). The CDR3 loop spans 13 amino acids. The V end was cut by 7 bases, the J end by 10 bases, with 17 bases between. Germline lookup yields CDR1 MDHEN and CDR2 SYDVKM. The CDR3 loop is CASTLGKGGEQFF. CDR3 DNA: TGTGCCAGCACCCTAGGGAAGGGGGGCGAGCAGTTCTTC.

This clonotype was counted between two and nine times. The CDR3, as DNA: TGTGCCAGCAGCAGGGGGCAGGGGGCCAATGAGCAGTTCTTC. Protein sequence: CASSRGQGANEQFF. The rearrangement links TRBV12-3 or TRBV12-4 to TRBJ2-1, with 8 positions matching TRBD1. J gave up 6 bases and V 6 bases, and 7 bases lay outside the gene matches. This CDR3 comprises 14 residues.

The rearrangement joins TRBV7-6 to TRBJ2-1; 14 nucleotides align to TRBD2. The germline CDR1 and CDR2 sequences are SGHVS and FNYEAQ. Trimming cost V 5 bases and J 1 base; bases outside gene matches: 7. There are 18 residues in the CDR3. CDR3 loop: CASSGTSGRVYSYNEQFF. The CDR3 bases are TGTGCCAGCAGCGGGACTAGCGGGAGAGTTTATTCCTACAATGAGCAGTTCTTC.

This clonotype was seen only a few times. The rearrangement links TRBV12-3 or TRBV12-4 to TRBJ2-1; tentative D call: TRBD1 (5 bases). The CDR3 runs 14 residues. Trimming stripped 6 bases from V and 3 bases from J, with 12 bases between. The CDR3 sequence: CASSPDSNYNEQFF. CDR3 coding DNA: TGTGCCAGCAGCCCTGACAGTAACTACAATGAGCAGTTCTTC.

The chain is built from TRBV6-1 and TRBJ1-4, with D unresolved. Germline values: CDR1 MNHNS, CDR2 SASEGT. The CDR3 has 11 amino acids. The V gene lost 7 bases and the J gene lost 4 bases, with 4 bases spanning the gap. The CDR3 nucleotides read TGTGCCAGCAAGGATAATGAAAAACTGTTTTTT. Protein product: CASKDNEKLFF.

This clonotype was found a few times. This chain uses TRBV20-1 with TRBJ1-1; 10 bases are shared with TRBD1. CDR3 length equals 15 residues. With 6 bases clipped from V and 5 bases from J, the junction kept 12 bases outside the gene matches. Germline loops: CDR1 DFQATT, CDR2 SNEGSKA (reference sequence). CDR3 sequence: CSARTGGALETEAFF. CDR3 bases: TGCAGTGCAAGGACAGGGGGGGCCTTAGAGACTGAAGCTTTCTTT.

This rearrangement joins TRBV3-1 to TRBJ2-2; D uncertain. The germline V and J ends were trimmed by 7 bases and 0 bases, with 9 bases remaining between them. This CDR3 region has 14 residues. Germline-derived CDR1 and CDR2 are LGHDT and YNNKEL (reference sequence). CDR3 in amino acids: CASTLAPNTGELFF. In DNA, the CDR3 is TGTGCCAGCACTTTGGCCCCGAACACCGGGGAGCTGTTTTTT.

This clonotype occurred a few times. CDR3 in DNA: TGTGCCAGCAGTCGCGGGGGAGGGACGGGCACAGATACGCAGTATTTT. This sequence encodes CASSRGGGTGTDTQYF. The chain uses TRBV12-3 or TRBV12-4 and TRBJ2-3; TRBD2 agrees at 7 bases. V was clipped by 5 bases and J by 1 base; unmatched bases: 9. CDR3 length: 16 amino acids.

This sequence joins TRBV27 and TRBJ2-1; D perhaps matches TRBD2 (6 bases). Trimming pared 4 bases from V and 7 bases from J, leaving 17 bases between. The CDR3 spans 15 residues. The V gene's germline CDR1 is MNHEY and CDR2 SMNVEV (reference sequence). CDR3 protein: CASSWRGSTMNEQFF. DNA of the CDR3: TGTGCCAGCAGTTGGCGGGGATCTACGATGAATGAGCAGTTCTTC.

A few counts support this clonotype. The chain recombines TRBV24-1 with TRBJ2-3; 7 nucleotides line up with TRBD2. Germline values: CDR1 KGHDR, CDR2 SFDVKD. V was clipped by 1 base and J by 6 bases; unmatched bases: 12. The CDR3 loop spans 17 amino acids. The CDR3 is CATSDLSGVGGGDTQYF. The CDR3 nucleotides read TGTGCCACCAGTGATTTAAGCGGGGTCGGAGGCGGGGATACGCAGTATTTT.

The CDR3 here is CASSPPGRNTQYF. CDR3 sequence (DNA): TGTGCCAGCAGCCCCCCCGGACGAAATACGCAGTATTTT. V and J are TRBV7-2 and TRBJ2-3; D is unclear. Germline V gene data show CDR1 as SGHTA and CDR2 as FQGNSA. Trimming pared 5 bases from V and 7 bases from J, leaving 13 bases between. The CDR3 length is 13 residues.

This clonotype has only a few counts. The gene calls are TRBV5-1 and TRBJ2-1, with 11 bases lining up with TRBD2. Germline V gene data show CDR1 as SGHRS and CDR2 as YFSETQ. The CDR3 runs 17 residues. The V and J ends lost 3 bases and 8 bases, in that order; junction bases with no gene match: 13. CDR3 loop: CASSSTLAGGPAHEQFF. The CDR3 DNA reads as TGCGCCAGCAGCTCGACGTTAGCGGGAGGGCCTGCGCATGAGCAGTTCTTC.

This chain links TRBV6-5 with TRBJ2-3; the D gene is possibly TRBD2 (6 bases). This CDR3 has 13 residues. V lost 8 bases, J lost 0 bases, and 9 bases lay in between. CDR1 is MNHEY, CDR2 SVGAGI, per germline. For the CDR3, the DNA is TGTGCCAGCGGCGGGGCTAGCACAGATACGCAGTATTTT. Translated, it gives CASGGASTDTQYF.

A few counts support this clonotype. The chain carries TRBV12-3 or TRBV12-4 and TRBJ2-5, with D maybe TRBD2 (6 bases). This CDR3 is built from 13 residues. V was trimmed by 3 bases and J by 3 bases, leaving 8 bases between them. CDR3 sequence: CASSLEGKETQYF. The DNA for the CDR3 is TGTGCCAGCAGTTTGGAGGGCAAAGAGACCCAGTACTTC.

The CDR3, as DNA: TGTGCCAGCAGCATTCTCGACAGGCATAGCACAGATACGCAGTATTTT. Protein: CASSILDRHSTDTQYF. The genes are TRBV7-3 and TRBJ2-3; tentative D call: TRBD1 (6 bases). This CDR3 is 16 amino acids long. V was clipped by 5 bases and J by 0 bases, with 15 bases between them. The germline CDR1 and CDR2 sequences are SGHTA and FQGTGA.

This clonotype was counted at least ten times. V is TRBV7-2 and J is TRBJ2-5, with D possibly matching TRBD1 (5 bases). This CDR3 has 13 amino acids. Germline CDR1 SGHTA, CDR2 FQGNSA. The ends were cut back, 6 bases at V and 5 bases at J, with 13 bases in the middle. The CDR3 spells CASSQVSGETQYF. Here the CDR3 DNA reads TGTGCCAGCAGTCAGGTGTCAGGGGAGACCCAGTACTTC.

To note about this clonotype: Germline and junction disagree at one end, which may indicate a read error. The chain employs TRBV24-1 and TRBJ2-1; 8 bases map to TRBD1. Germline lookup yields CDR1 KGHDR and CDR2 SFDVKD. The CDR3 totals 16 residues. CDR3 protein: CATSDTDRGPYNDQFF. The DNA of the CDR3 is TGTGCCACCAGTGATACCGACAGGGGCCCCTACAATGATCAGTTCTTC.

The V gene is TRBV20-1, the J gene TRBJ2-4; no definite D call. Per germline, CDR1 DFQATT and CDR2 SNEGSKA (reference sequence). The V gene lost 0 bases and the J gene lost 0 bases, with 12 bases spanning the gap. The CDR3 consists of 16 residues. In DNA form, the CDR3 reads TGCAGTGCTAGAGATCTGCTTGATCTAGCCAAAAACATTCAGTACTTC. Its translation: CSARDLLDLAKNIQYF.

This chain uses TRBV11-2 with TRBJ2-2; the D is unclear. Deletions cut 5 bases from V and 1 base from J, with 17 bases between. The CDR3 contains 17 residues. Germline V gene sequence: CDR1 SGHAT, CDR2 FQNNGV. In DNA form, the CDR3 reads TGTGCCAGCAGCCGGCTCGGCAGAAAAATGAACACCGGGGAGCTGTTTTTT. The encoded protein is CASSRLGRKMNTGELFF.

The chain has TRBV7-6 and TRBJ2-2, with 10 bases that match TRBD2. Losses at the gene ends were 4 bases for V and 4 bases for J; bases not matched to a gene: 6. CDR3 size: 16 residues. Germline-derived CDR1 and CDR2 are SGHVS and FNYEAQ. The CDR3 loop reads CASSSSGGAVTGELFF. CDR3 in DNA: TGTGCCAGCAGCTCCAGCGGGGGGGCCGTCACCGGGGAGCTGTTTTTT.

CDR3 coding DNA: TGCAGTGCGAAGGGGGACGGGGAGCTGTTTTTT. Translation gives CSAKGDGELFF. The rearrangement links TRBV20-1 to TRBJ2-2, with D perhaps matching TRBD1 (6 bases). Looked up from germline, CDR1 is DFQATT and CDR2 is SNEGSKA (reference sequence). Trimming left V 6 bases short and J 7 bases short, with 9 bases between. The length of the CDR3 is 11 residues.

The DNA of the CDR3 is TGCGCCAGCAGCTTCAACTGGGAGGGTAATGAGCAGTTCTTC. Translating it yields CASSFNWEGNEQFF. The chain employs TRBV5-1 and TRBJ2-1; 7 bases agree with TRBD2. V gave up 2 bases and J gave up 7 bases; unmatched junction bases: 6. This CDR3 is 14 amino acids long. Germline V gene lookup returns CDR1 SGHRS and CDR2 YFSETQ.

This rearrangement joins TRBV5-1 to TRBJ2-7; D ambiguous. The CDR3 covers 13 residues. Germline V gives CDR1 SGHRS, CDR2 YFSETQ. Trimming stripped 0 bases from V and 7 bases from J, with 11 bases between. CDR3 residues: CASSLEARWEQYF. In DNA, the CDR3 is TGCGCCAGCAGCTTGGAGGCTAGATGGGAGCAGTACTTC. The full variable domain, in which reference TRBV5-1 and TRBJ2-7 provide the parts outside the CDR3, is KAGVTQTPRYLIKTRGQQVTLSCSPISGHRSVSWYQQTPGQGLQFLFEYFSETQRNKGNFPGRFSGRQFSNSRSEMNVSTLELGDSALYLCASSLEARWEQYFGPGTRLTVT.

This chain joins TRBV5-6 and TRBJ2-7; D may be TRBD2 (6 bases). The CDR3 is made up of 17 amino acids. The V end lost 1 base, the J end lost 1 base, and 18 bases lay between the germline ends. Germline CDR1 reads SGHDT; CDR2 reads YYEEEE. The CDR3 region is CASSLYRSGVGSYEQYF. Here the CDR3 DNA reads TGTGCCAGCAGCTTGTATCGGTCGGGGGTAGGGTCCTACGAGCAGTACTTC.

This clonotype was recorded a few times. CDR3 DNA sequence: TGTGCCAGCAGCGCCAGGGAGAGCTCCTACAATGAGCAGTTCTTC. Its translation: CASSARESSYNEQFF. The chain combines TRBV7-6 with TRBJ2-1, with D perhaps TRBD1 or TRBD2 (5 bases each). There are 15 residues in the CDR3. The ends were cut back, 5 bases at V and 0 bases at J, with 11 bases in the middle. Germline V gene data show CDR1 as SGHVS and CDR2 as FNYEAQ.

A few counts support this clonotype. The CDR3 is CASSFVAGLDEQYF. Written as DNA, the CDR3 is TGTGCCAGCAGCTTTGTGGCGGGACTGGACGAGCAGTACTTC. The chain recombines TRBV7-2 with TRBJ2-7; weak D call: TRBD2 (6 bases). The length of the CDR3 is 14 residues. V lost 3 bases and J lost 5, with 14 bases in between. The germline CDR1 and CDR2 sequences are SGHTA and FQGNSA.

This clonotype showed up just a few times. The chain links TRBV20-1 to TRBJ2-7; TRBD1 might be the D (6 bases). With 6 bases removed from V and 4 bases from J, the gap between germline ends came to 19 bases. CDR1 and CDR2 from the germline V gene are DFQATT and SNEGSKA (reference sequence). CDR3 length: 14 residues. The CDR3 loop is CSALSGGESYEQYF. For the CDR3, the DNA is TGCAGTGCCCTCTCTGGGGGCGAGTCGTACGAGCAGTACTTC.